This T cell receptor (beta chain) was recorded in a study of graft-versus-host responses after intestinal transplantation. Across the study: Each recipient received a multivisceral, liver-intestinal, or isolated intestinal graft. Anti-thymocyte globulin induction was given to all recipients, followed by tacrolimus and steroids for two to four years. Study conclusions and caveats: Within allografts, high graft-versus-host to host-versus-graft clonal ratios were seen among patients with graft-donor T cell macrochimerism.

Losses at the gene ends were 9 bases for V and 6 bases for J; bases not matched to a gene: 12. Looked up from germline, CDR1 is SGDLS and CDR2 is YYNGEE. This CDR3 is built from 13 residues. About this clone itself: Antigen specificity is unknown.

This table comes from immunoSEQ multiplex PCR, and its TCRdb copy is limited to in-frame clones, with some not included. This sample has just over 85,000 clones, with roughly 90% found just once. The chain recombines TRBV9 with TRBJ2-7, with 7 nucleotides matching TRBD2. The starting material was unstimulated CD8+ T cells sorted from spleen or lymph node cells, obtained before transplant. This TCR was recovered from a human donor who was the organ donor for an intestinal transplant. The CDR3 spells CATAKWGTTEQYF. Written as DNA, the CDR3 is TGTGCCACGGCTAAGTGGGGGACTACCGAGCAGTACTTC. The full variable domain, with the rest looked up from reference TRBV9 and TRBJ2-7, is DSGVTQTPKHLITATGQRVTLRCSPRSGDLSVYWYQQSLDQGLQFLIQYYNGEERAKGNILERFSAQQFPDLHSELNLSSLELGDSALYFCATAKWGTTEQYFGPGTRLTVT.